Following are 5 T cell receptor beta chains from one sample sequenced in a study of regulatory T cells in long-lasting Graves disease. iRepertoire HTBI primers and Arm-PCR of CDR3 regions built TCR beta libraries. TCRdb used MiXCR to reprocess the multiplex PCR reads, holding one entry per CDR3 protein. The data show approximately 230,000 distinct CDR3 sequences, roughly 18% seen once. The time point here: newly diagnosed GD, antithyroid drugs for less than 3 months. PBMCs provided the RNA from which the TCR library was made. Sequenced material: peripheral blood mononuclear cells (PBMCs), taken at new diagnosis, from a patient treated with antithyroid drugs. Receptor source: a female donor with Graves disease.

Ten or more counts support this clonotype. The gene calls are TRBV7-8 and TRBJ2-4, with D possibly being TRBD1 (6 bases). CDR1 is SGHVS, CDR2 FQNEAQ, per germline. Trimming left V 4 bases short and J 0 bases short, with 16 bases between. The CDR3 sequence is 17 residues long. This CDR3 is CASSSIAQGLAKNIQYF. As DNA, the CDR3 is TGTGCCAGCAGCTCGATCGCACAGGGCCTAGCCAAAAACATTCAGTACTTC.

This clonotype was recorded many times. The rearrangement uses TRBV5-1 and TRBJ2-5; D gene uncertain. Trimming took 5 bases from V and 4 from J, leaving 18 bases between them. Germline-derived CDR1 and CDR2 are SGHRS and YFSETQ. CDR3 length equals 15 residues. The CDR3 reads CASSPGGTPRETQYF. The CDR3 DNA reads TGCGCCAGCAGTCCCGGTGGCACACCAAGAGAGACCCAGTACTTC.

This clonotype was picked up many times. The chain carries TRBV9 and TRBJ2-5; 9 bases are a match to TRBD2. The CDR3 has 15 amino acids. With 0 bases clipped from V and 4 bases from J, the junction kept 4 bases outside the gene matches. CDR1 and CDR2 (germline): SGDLS, YYNGEE. CDR3 in amino acids: CASSVVPAGGETQYF. The CDR3 region has the DNA TGTGCCAGCAGCGTAGTTCCAGCGGGAGGAGAGACCCAGTACTTC.

This clonotype has at least ten counts. The chain joins TRBV20-1 to TRBJ1-5; D call uncertain. Germline CDR1 DFQATT, CDR2 SNEGSKA (reference sequence). The CDR3 is 15 amino acids. The V end lost 6 bases, the J end lost 0 bases, and 15 bases lay between the germline ends. In nucleotides, the CDR3 is TGCAGTGCGCAGGACGCCGGGAATAGCAATCAGCCCCAGCATTTT. Encoded protein: CSAQDAGNSNQPQHF.

The rearrangement uses TRBV27 and TRBJ2-2; 9 bases map to TRBD2. Germline assignment: CDR1 MNHEY and CDR2 SMNVEV (reference sequence). V dropped 6 bases and J dropped 3; count of bases not matched to a gene: 8. The CDR3 contains 16 residues. CDR3 residues: CASRLAGWGYTGELFF. The CDR3 nucleotides are TGTGCCAGCAGGCTAGCGGGGTGGGGCTACACCGGGGAGCTGTTTTTT.